These 21 T cell receptor beta chains share one sample of origin, sequenced in a study of T cells in Graves' hyperthyroidism and ophthalmopathy. Amplification targeted TCR beta CDR3 regions from RNA transcripts. TCR CDR3 regions were first amplified by RT-PCR with HTBI primers. TCRdb re-called the multiplex PCR reads through MiXCR, storing one row per CDR3 protein. This table holds nearly 600,000 distinct CDR3 sequences, approximately 13% found once. Sequencing used blood. These receptors came from a woman in her thirties with Graves' hyperthyroidism that later progressed to Graves' ophthalmopathy.

Worth noting for this clonotype: It is likely a read error, because the conserved phenylalanine at the end of the CDR3 is missing. V and J are TRBV12-3 or TRBV12-4 and TRBJ1-5; D uncertain. The CDR3 spans 15 residues. Trimming stripped 4 bases from V and 9 bases from J, with 19 bases between. The CDR3, as DNA: TGTGCCAGCAGTTCTCAAGATGGCGCGACACGGCCCCAGCATCTT. This encodes CASSSQDGATRPQHL.

This clonotype has ten or more counts. This rearrangement joins TRBV29-1 to TRBJ2-7; D might be TRBD1 or TRBD2, each matching 5 bases. The V and J ends lost 0 bases and 6 bases respectively, with 15 bases between them. Germline assignment: CDR1 SQVTM and CDR2 ANQGSEA. The CDR3 has 14 residues. CDR3 DNA sequence: TGCAGCGTTGAAGAGCAGGGTGGGAGCAGCGAGCAGTACTTC. Translated, it gives CSVEEQGGSSEQYF.

This clonotype came up many times. The V call is TRBV19, the J call TRBJ1-5; D may be TRBD1 (5 bases). V was trimmed by 6 bases and J by 2 bases, leaving 14 bases between them. This CDR3 contains 15 residues. CDR1 and CDR2 (germline): LNHDA, SQIVND (reference sequence). As DNA, the CDR3 is TGTGCCAGTAGCGAGACAGTTCTCGGCAATCAGCCCCAGCATTTT. Amino acids: CASSETVLGNQPQHF.

This clonotype has a count of ten or more. The chain employs TRBV5-1 and TRBJ2-3; 11 positions agree with TRBD2. The length of the CDR3 is 17 residues. The V gene's germline CDR1 is SGHRS and CDR2 YFSETQ. V dropped 0 bases and J dropped 2; count of bases not matched to a gene: 5. CDR3 coding DNA: TGCGCCAGCAGCTTGGCCCTAGCGGGAGGTGCCACAGATACGCAGTATTTT. It is translated as CASSLALAGGATDTQYF.

This clonotype was seen only once. The chain has TRBV10-1 and TRBJ2-2; 11 nucleotides line up with TRBD2. CDR1 is WNHNN and CDR2 is SYGVQD in the germline V gene (reference sequence). V lost 6 bases, J lost 7 bases, and 13 bases stayed unmatched. The CDR3 length is 17 residues. The CDR3 region has the DNA TGCGCCAGCAGCCCCGAGACTAGCGGGATAGACCACGGGGAGCTGTTTTTT. It is translated as CASSPETSGIDHGELFF.

The chain combines TRBV5-1 with TRBJ2-3, with 11 bases that match TRBD1. Germline assignment: CDR1 SGHRS and CDR2 YFSETQ. There are 14 residues in the CDR3. With V trimmed by 4 bases and J by 6 bases, 4 bases remained unmatched. CDR3 DNA: TGCGCCAGCAGCGCGGGACAGGGGGGCGATACGCAGTATTTT. It translates to CASSAGQGGDTQYF.

This clonotype came up a few times. V usage is TRBV20-1 and J usage is TRBJ1-3; D is unclear. V was pared by 5 bases and J by 2 bases, with 13 bases between. CDR1 and CDR2 from the germline V gene are DFQATT and SNEGSKA (reference sequence). The CDR3 spans 14 residues. The CDR3 DNA is TGCAGTGCTCCCTGGTCGGCCGCTGGAAACACCATATATTTT. It codes for CSAPWSAAGNTIYF.

There are a few counts of this clonotype. The rearrangement links TRBV4-3 to TRBJ2-7; D remains unclear. Germline loops: CDR1 LGHNA, CDR2 YSLEER. V was clipped by 0 bases and J by 0 bases, with 9 bases between them. The length of the CDR3 is 15 residues. The CDR3 DNA reads as TGCGCCAGCAGCCAAGATAAGAGTAGCTCCTACGAGCAGTACTTC. It codes for CASSQDKSSSYEQYF.

This clonotype has ten or more counts. The chain has TRBV12-3 or TRBV12-4 and TRBJ2-1; TRBD2 matches 10 bases. This CDR3 comprises 15 residues. Trimming took 6 bases from V and 3 from J; bases not matched to a gene: 5. Here the CDR3 DNA reads TGTGCCAGCAGCCTCGGGACTAGCGTCTACAATGAGCAGTTCTTC. Translating gives CASSLGTSVYNEQFF.

This clonotype was observed at least ten times. This sequence joins TRBV3-1 and TRBJ1-1; D unresolved. Trimming removed 1 base from V and 1 base from J, with 16 bases in between. Germline V gene data show CDR1 as LGHDT and CDR2 as YNNKEL (reference sequence). The CDR3 runs to 17 residues. This chain's CDR3 is CASSQGGTRHGNTEAFF. CDR3 nucleotides: TGTGCCAGCAGCCAAGGAGGAACCAGGCACGGGAACACTGAAGCTTTCTTT.

This clonotype was picked up many times. This sequence joins TRBV20-1 and TRBJ1-2; D unresolved. Germline CDR1 is DFQATT and CDR2 is SNEGSKA (reference sequence). V dropped 0 bases and J dropped 5 bases, with 7 bases sitting between them. This CDR3 contains 12 residues. The CDR3 is CSARDPGYGYTF. The CDR3 DNA reads as TGCAGTGCTAGAGATCCGGGGTATGGCTACACCTTC.

This clonotype appeared many times. The chain links TRBV7-9 to TRBJ2-1; TRBD2 matches 11 bases. Germline trimming cut 1 base from V and 7 bases from J; bases unmatched to any gene: 3. Germline V gives CDR1 SEHNR, CDR2 FQNEAQ (reference sequence). There are 15 residues in the CDR3. CDR3 bases: TGTGCCAGCAGCTTAGTAGCGGGAGGGAGAAATGAGCAGTTCTTC. Residues: CASSLVAGGRNEQFF. The full variable domain, rest sourced from reference TRBV7-9 and TRBJ2-1, is DTGVSQNPRHKITKRGQNVTFRCDPISEHNRLYWYRQTLGQGPEFLTYFQNEAQLEKSRLLSDRFSAERPKGSFSTLEIQRTEQGDSAMYLCASSLVAGGRNEQFFGPGTRLTVL.

This sequence joins TRBV9 and TRBJ1-2; possibly TRBD1 for D (6 bases). The CDR3 spans 13 residues. Trimming removed 6 bases from V and 0 bases from J, with 9 bases in between. CDR1 is SGDLS and CDR2 is YYNGEE in the germline V gene. The CDR3 DNA follows: TGTGCCAGCAAGGACAGAACTAACTATGGCTACACCTTC. It yields the protein CASKDRTNYGYTF.

This clonotype was picked up many times. This sequence joins TRBV11-2 and TRBJ2-7; tentatively, D is TRBD2 (6 bases). This CDR3 region has 14 residues. CDR1 and CDR2 from the germline V gene are SGHAT and FQNNGV. V lost 4 bases to trimming and J lost 6 bases, with 16 bases between them. The chain's CDR3 is CASSYGTEGFEQYF. The CDR3 DNA reads as TGTGCCAGCAGCTACGGGACGGAGGGATTCGAGCAGTACTTC.

The table lists this clonotype with many counts. The rearrangement joins TRBV7-8 to TRBJ2-1, with a weak D call TRBD1 (6 bases). The germline V gene encodes CDR1 SGHVS and CDR2 FQNEAQ. V lost 0 bases and J 6 bases, leaving 6 bases between the germline ends. This CDR3 has 13 residues. CDR3 bases: TGTGCCAGCAGCTTAGCGGGGGCCAATGAGCAGTTCTTC. It specifies CASSLAGANEQFF.

This clonotype has at least ten counts. The chain combines TRBV9 with TRBJ2-5; 13 bases map to TRBD2. Germline V gene lookup returns CDR1 SGDLS and CDR2 YYNGEE. The CDR3 loop spans 15 amino acids. Trimming took 2 bases from V and 5 from J; bases not matched to a gene: 3. The CDR3: CASSVGLAGEETQYF. The CDR3, as DNA: TGTGCCAGCAGCGTCGGACTAGCGGGAGAGGAGACCCAGTACTTC.

This chain joins TRBV9 and TRBJ1-1; D not certain. The V end lost 0 bases, the J end lost 4 bases, and 7 bases lay between the germline ends. The CDR3 is made up of 13 amino acids. Germline lookup yields CDR1 SGDLS and CDR2 YYNGEE. The CDR3 DNA reads as TGTGCCAGCAGCGTAGTCACGGGCACTGAAGCTTTCTTT. Translating gives CASSVVTGTEAFF.

This clonotype was seen more than once but under ten times. The chain couples TRBV5-1 to TRBJ2-3, with D perhaps matching TRBD2 (6 bases). The CDR3 extends over 15 amino acids. V shed 4 bases and J shed 2 bases, with 14 bases lying between them. The germline gives CDR1 SGHRS, CDR2 YFSETQ. As DNA, the CDR3 is TGCGCCAGCAGCCGGGGCGGGGATCCCACAGATACGCAGTATTTT. Translated: CASSRGGDPTDTQYF.

In its sample, this clonotype was seen many times. The chain has TRBV6-2 or TRBV6-3 and TRBJ1-1; no clear D gene. The CDR3 is 14 amino acids. Germline assignment: CDR1 MNHEY and CDR2 SVGEGT. V was shortened by 3 bases and J by 1 base, with 9 bases between the two germline ends. Here the CDR3 reads CASSYQGENTEAFF. In DNA form, the CDR3 reads TGTGCCAGCAGTTATCAAGGTGAGAACACTGAAGCTTTCTTT.

In this sample, this clonotype turned up many times. The V gene is TRBV6-5, the J gene TRBJ2-7; D unresolved. Germline assignment: CDR1 MNHEY and CDR2 SVGAGI. The V and J ends lost 7 bases and 3 bases respectively, with 7 bases between them. The CDR3 contains 11 residues. This CDR3 is CASKSDYEQYF. The CDR3 nucleotides are TGTGCCAGCAAGAGCGACTACGAGCAGTACTTC.

There are many counts of this clonotype. The V call is TRBV30, the J call TRBJ1-2, with 9 bases lining up with TRBD1. Per germline, CDR1 GTSNPN and CDR2 SVGIG (reference sequence). V lost 3 bases, J lost 2 bases, and 4 bases stayed unmatched. The CDR3 sequence is 14 residues long. Here the CDR3 DNA reads TGTGCCTGGAGCGGGACAGGGAGCAACTATGGCTACACCTTC. This codes for CAWSGTGSNYGYTF.